The rows below give T cell receptor beta chains drawn from one sample of a study of T cells in localized non-small cell lung cancer. Sequencing used immunoSEQ multiplex PCR; TCRdb keeps in-frame clones, though not all of them. The top ten hold approximately 1% of the sample, which has 25,000 to 35,000 clones, 90% seen once. Source: peripheral blood, taken before any cancer treatment. The source of these receptors is a woman aged 40 to 75 with stage I lung adenocarcinoma. Both conserved end residues are part of each CDR3. Fields, in order: J gene, clone size, V gene, D gene, CDR3 protein. The D gene is left open where the match is weak. Size tells how often a clone was seen (once, few, many) or the class of an expanded clone, and some rows leave it out.

J gene: TRBJ2-2; clone size: .; V gene: TRBV19; D gene: TRBD2; CDR3 protein: CASSRGGSTGELFF
J gene: TRBJ1-3; clone size: .; V gene: TRBV5-6; D gene: .; CDR3 protein: CASSLDRERRNTIYF
J gene: TRBJ1-5; clone size: .; V gene: TRBV19; D gene: .; CDR3 protein: CASSRHPQGYSNQPQHF
J gene: TRBJ2-4; clone size: few; V gene: TRBV2; D gene: .; CDR3 protein: CASSVRDGRILAKNIQYF
J gene: TRBJ2-5; clone size: .; V gene: TRBV7-8; D gene: .; CDR3 protein: CASSSAGTQYF
J gene: TRBJ1-2; clone size: .; V gene: TRBV29-1; D gene: .; CDR3 protein: CSVAPYEGYGYTF
J gene: TRBJ2-2; clone size: once; V gene: TRBV7-2; D gene: .; CDR3 protein: CASSSQPSGLNTGELFF
J gene: TRBJ1-2; clone size: once; V gene: TRBV11-2; D gene: .; CDR3 protein: CASSLVAGVGYTF
J gene: TRBJ2-1; clone size: .; V gene: TRBV14; D gene: TRBD2; CDR3 protein: CASSQEGTRIYNEQFF
J gene: TRBJ2-5; clone size: once; V gene: TRBV13; D gene: TRBD2; CDR3 protein: CASSLGPGLAEGTQYF
J gene: TRBJ1-1; clone size: .; V gene: TRBV7-6; D gene: .; CDR3 protein: CASSLVGPPLVTEAFF
J gene: TRBJ1-5; clone size: .; V gene: TRBV23-1; D gene: TRBD1; CDR3 protein: CASRHRGQGNQPQHF
J gene: TRBJ2-1; clone size: .; V gene: TRBV6-5; D gene: TRBD2; CDR3 protein: CASRASGGVYNEQFF
J gene: TRBJ2-1; clone size: once; V gene: TRBV18; D gene: .; CDR3 protein: CASSPSNNEQFF
J gene: TRBJ1-5; clone size: .; V gene: TRBV7-2; D gene: .; CDR3 protein: CASSLVGHPSNQPQHF
J gene: TRBJ2-7; clone size: once; V gene: TRBV14; D gene: .; CDR3 protein: CASSQDPAAYPYEQYF
J gene: TRBJ2-2; clone size: .; V gene: TRBV7-9; D gene: .; CDR3 protein: CASSFGGLNTGELFF
J gene: TRBJ2-3; clone size: .; V gene: TRBV7-2; D gene: .; CDR3 protein: CASSLQSGVTDTQYF
J gene: TRBJ2-1; clone size: .; V gene: TRBV7-9; D gene: .; CDR3 protein: CASSPPGGSGYNEQFF
J gene: TRBJ1-2; clone size: few; V gene: TRBV4-2; D gene: TRBD1; CDR3 protein: CASGYGQGARDGYTF
J gene: TRBJ2-7; clone size: .; V gene: TRBV15; D gene: TRBD2; CDR3 protein: CATSSGTTSEQYF
J gene: TRBJ1-6; clone size: .; V gene: TRBV7-8; D gene: .; CDR3 protein: CASSLVSISPLHF
J gene: TRBJ1-6; clone size: .; V gene: TRBV7-9; D gene: TRBD1; CDR3 protein: CASSLTGAGNSPLHF
J gene: TRBJ1-1; clone size: .; V gene: TRBV6-1; D gene: .; CDR3 protein: CASSEGMENTEAFF
J gene: TRBJ2-7; clone size: .; V gene: TRBV7-8; D gene: .; CDR3 protein: CASSLATYEQYF
J gene: TRBJ2-7; clone size: .; V gene: TRBV7-2; D gene: TRBD2; CDR3 protein: CASSLAGGLVERYF
J gene: TRBJ1-1; clone size: .; V gene: TRBV19; D gene: .; CDR3 protein: CASSPGLNTEAFF
J gene: TRBJ1-2; clone size: .; V gene: TRBV6-5; D gene: TRBD1; CDR3 protein: CASSRDRDYGYTF
J gene: TRBJ1-4; clone size: .; V gene: TRBV6-1; D gene: TRBD1; CDR3 protein: CASSESGGAANEKLFF
J gene: TRBJ2-7; clone size: once; V gene: TRBV4-3; D gene: .; CDR3 protein: CASSLIQGYEQYF
J gene: TRBJ2-2; clone size: .; V gene: TRBV5-1; D gene: .; CDR3 protein: CASSLYQARNTGELFF
J gene: TRBJ1-3; clone size: .; V gene: TRBV18; D gene: TRBD1; CDR3 protein: CASSRFRQGKNTIYF
J gene: TRBJ2-7; clone size: .; V gene: TRBV7-8; D gene: .; CDR3 protein: CASSLGGLEQYF
J gene: TRBJ1-1; clone size: .; V gene: TRBV7-2; D gene: .; CDR3 protein: CASSLFNGIEAFF
J gene: TRBJ2-7; clone size: .; V gene: TRBV6-5; D gene: TRBD1; CDR3 protein: CASSYRGQSVTEQYF
J gene: TRBJ2-1; clone size: .; V gene: TRBV19; D gene: .; CDR3 protein: CASSIVRRGNEQFF
J gene: TRBJ2-7; clone size: .; V gene: TRBV29-1; D gene: TRBD2; CDR3 protein: CSVGEREGLEQYF
J gene: TRBJ1-1; clone size: .; V gene: TRBV7-8; D gene: .; CDR3 protein: CASSISLQGEAFF
J gene: TRBJ2-5; clone size: few; V gene: TRBV6-5; D gene: TRBD1; CDR3 protein: CASSYGRQGETQYF
J gene: TRBJ1-2; clone size: .; V gene: TRBV27; D gene: TRBD1; CDR3 protein: CASSVGTGDSYGYTF
J gene: TRBJ1-4; clone size: .; V gene: TRBV30; D gene: .; CDR3 protein: CAFQGGREKLFF
J gene: TRBJ1-3; clone size: .; V gene: TRBV18; D gene: .; CDR3 protein: CASSPNGGGNTIYF